The next 4 T cell receptor beta chains were all read from a single sample in a study of T cells in women clearing cervical HPV infection. Clones were sequenced by immunoSEQ multiplex PCR, and TCRdb holds only the in-frame ones, with some missing. Reported are 40,000 to 45,000 clones; the ten largest clones contain 0.95% to 1.5%. The source material was blood buffy coat. These receptors were obtained from a woman between 18 and 75 years old with a cervical HPV16 infection that either progressed to CIN3+ or cleared (not recorded which).

Notes on this clone: An end of the junction differs from the germline gene, which may be a read error. The CDR3 end falls 3 residues outside the read, so it is completed with the germline J gene. The chain carries TRBV4-2 and TRBJ2-3; 10 bases agree with TRBD2. CDR3 length: 18 residues. Germline values: CDR1 LGHNA, CDR2 YNFKEQ. CDR3 sequence: CASSQASGGPPSTDTQYF. CDR3 bases read: TGCGCCAGCAGCCAGGCTAGCGGGGGACCTCCTAGCACAGATACG.

As for this clone: The read is 3 residues too short to cover the CDR3 end, so that end is filled in from the germline J gene. The rearrangement joins TRBV29-1 to TRBJ1-1; 8 bases fit TRBD1. This CDR3 region has 12 residues. CDR1 SQVTM and CDR2 ANQGSEA come from the germline V gene. This CDR3 is CSVVWAGGLAFF. CDR3 DNA, as far as it was read: TGCAGCGTTGTGTGGGCAGGGGGCCTT. Supplemented by reference TRBV29-1 and TRBJ1-1, the full variable domain reads SAVISQKPSRDICQRGTSLTIQCQVDSQVTMMFWYRQQPGQSLTLIATANQGSEATYESGFVIDKFPISRPNLTFSTLTVSNMSPEDSSIYLCSVVWAGGLAFFGQGTRLTVV.

CDR3 sequence reads: CASSLDLPGGGTGPTDTQYF. CDR3 bases read: TGCGCCAGCAGCTTGGACCTCCCCGGCGGGGGAACAGGGCCCACAGATACG. The chain carries TRBV5-1 and TRBJ2-3; D might be TRBD2 (7 bases). The read ends 3 residues before the CDR3 terminus; that terminus is restored from the germline J gene. Germline V lookup: CDR1 SGHRS, CDR2 YFSETQ. The germline V and J ends were trimmed by 0 bases and 2 bases, with 25 bases remaining between them. The CDR3 loop spans 20 amino acids.

Remarks on this clone: The CDR3 end falls 3 residues outside the read, so it is completed with the germline J gene. V is TRBV2 and J is TRBJ2-3, with D maybe TRBD2 (5 bases). The germline V gene encodes CDR1 SNHLY and CDR2 FYNNEI. CDR3 size: 15 residues. V lost 6 bases and J 3 bases, leaving 16 bases between the germline ends. CDR3 loop: CASSQAERGTDTQYF. The sequenced CDR3 bases are TGTGCCAGCAGCCAAGCGGAGAGAGGGACAGATACG.